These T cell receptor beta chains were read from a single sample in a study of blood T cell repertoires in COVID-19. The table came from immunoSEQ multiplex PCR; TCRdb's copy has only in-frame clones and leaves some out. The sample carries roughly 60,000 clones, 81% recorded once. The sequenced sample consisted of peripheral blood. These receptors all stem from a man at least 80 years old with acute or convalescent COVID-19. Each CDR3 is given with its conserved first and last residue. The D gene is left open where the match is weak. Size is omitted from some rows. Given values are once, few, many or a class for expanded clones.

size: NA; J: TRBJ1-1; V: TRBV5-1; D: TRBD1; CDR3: CASSKTGGYTEAFF; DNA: TGCGCCAGCAGCAAGACAGGGGGCTACACTGAAGCTTTCTTT
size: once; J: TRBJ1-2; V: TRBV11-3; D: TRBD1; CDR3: CASSQGQNRVAYGYTF; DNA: TGTGCCAGCAGCCAGGGACAGAACAGGGTCGCCTATGGCTACACCTTC
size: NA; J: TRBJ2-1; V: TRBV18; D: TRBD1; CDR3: CASSPRGQGSYNEQFF; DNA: TGTGCCAGCTCACCACGAGGACAGGGGTCATACAATGAGCAGTTCTTC
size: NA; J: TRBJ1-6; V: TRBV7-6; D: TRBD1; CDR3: CASSQYPGTEFRGTNSPLHF; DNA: TGTGCCAGCAGCCAATATCCCGGGACAGAGTTCCGGGGGACGAATTCACCCCTCCACTTT
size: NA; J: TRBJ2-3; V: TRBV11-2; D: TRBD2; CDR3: CASSLISGGIADTQYF; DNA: TGTGCCAGCAGCTTGATTAGCGGGGGGATCGCAGATACGCAGTATTTT
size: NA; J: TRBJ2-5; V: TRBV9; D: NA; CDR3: CASNVEAAQETQYF; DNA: TGTGCCAGCAACGTGGAAGCGGCCCAAGAGACCCAGTACTTC
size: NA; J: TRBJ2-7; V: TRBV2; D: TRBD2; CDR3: CASSEALTSGDNEQYF; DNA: TGTGCCAGCAGTGAAGCGCTGACTAGCGGGGACAACGAGCAGTACTTC
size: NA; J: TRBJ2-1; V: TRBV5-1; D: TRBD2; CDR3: CATRKGLPSYNEQFF; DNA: TGCGCCACCCGTAAGGGACTACCATCCTACAATGAGCAGTTCTTC
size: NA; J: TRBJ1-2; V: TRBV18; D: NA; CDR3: CASSPTGIGGYTF; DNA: TGTGCCAGCTCACCAACAGGGATTGGTGGCTACACCTTC
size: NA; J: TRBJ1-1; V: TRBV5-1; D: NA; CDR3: CASSPRTDVRGVEAFF; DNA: TGCGCCAGCAGCCCACGGACTGATGTCAGGGGTGTTGAAGCTTTCTTT
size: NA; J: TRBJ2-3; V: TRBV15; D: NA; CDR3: CATSRESTDTQYF; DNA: TGTGCCACCAGCAGAGAGTCGACAGATACGCAGTATTTT
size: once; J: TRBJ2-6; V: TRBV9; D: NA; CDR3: CASSASQVSSGANVLTF; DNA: TGTGCCAGCAGCGCCTCACAGGTTAGCTCTGGGGCCAACGTCCTGACTTTC
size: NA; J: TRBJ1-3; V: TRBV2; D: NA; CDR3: CASSEGRSSGNTIYF; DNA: TGTGCCAGCAGTGAAGGGCGGTCCTCTGGAAACACCATATATTTT
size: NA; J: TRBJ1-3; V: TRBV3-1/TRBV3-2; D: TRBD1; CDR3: CASSQGTASGNTIYF; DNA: TGTGCCAGCAGCCAGGGGACAGCATCTGGAAACACCATATATTTT
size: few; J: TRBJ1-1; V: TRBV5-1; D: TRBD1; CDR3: CASSPGTALGAFF; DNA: TGCGCCAGCAGCCCAGGGACAGCCCTGGGAGCTTTCTTT
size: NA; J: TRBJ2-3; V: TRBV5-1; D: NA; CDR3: CASSPRQASTDTQYF; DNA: TGCGCCAGCAGCCCGAGACAGGCCAGCACAGATACGCAGTATTTT
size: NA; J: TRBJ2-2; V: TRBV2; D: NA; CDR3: CASSPSRGTGELFF; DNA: TGTGCCAGCAGTCCTTCTAGGGGAACCGGGGAGCTGTTTTTT
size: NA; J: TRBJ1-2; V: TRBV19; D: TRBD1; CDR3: CASSRRAGTGAGYTF; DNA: TGTGCCAGTAGTAGACGCGCCGGGACAGGGGCTGGCTACACCTTC
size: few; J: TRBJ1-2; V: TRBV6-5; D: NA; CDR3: CASSRDNYGYTF; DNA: TGTGCCAGCAGCAGGGACAATTATGGCTACACCTTC
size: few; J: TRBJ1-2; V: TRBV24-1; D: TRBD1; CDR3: CATSETGRPGYTF; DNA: TGTGCCACCAGTGAGACAGGGCGACCTGGCTACACCTTC
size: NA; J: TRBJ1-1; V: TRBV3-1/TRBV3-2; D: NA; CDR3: CASSQDTGTEAFF; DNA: TGTGCCAGCAGCCAAGACACAGGGACTGAAGCTTTCTTT
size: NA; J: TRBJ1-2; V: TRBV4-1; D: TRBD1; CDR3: CASSQDGQGRGYTF; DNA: TGCGCCAGCAGCCAAGATGGACAGGGACGGGGCTACACCTTC
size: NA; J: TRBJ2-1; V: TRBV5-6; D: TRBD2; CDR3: CASRPTSGGANEQFF; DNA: TGTGCCAGCCGCCCGACTAGCGGGGGGGCCAATGAGCAGTTCTTC
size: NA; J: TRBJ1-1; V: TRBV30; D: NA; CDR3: CAWSAGHSNTEAFF; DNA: TGTGCCTGGAGTGCTGGACACTCGAACACTGAAGCTTTCTTT
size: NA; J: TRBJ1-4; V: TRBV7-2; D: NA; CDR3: CASSMDKSHEKLFF; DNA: TGTGCCAGCAGCATGGACAAATCTCATGAAAAACTGTTTTTT
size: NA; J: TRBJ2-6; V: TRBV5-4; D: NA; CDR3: CASRTQNSGANVLTF; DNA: TGTGCCAGCAGGACTCAGAACTCTGGGGCCAACGTCCTGACTTTC
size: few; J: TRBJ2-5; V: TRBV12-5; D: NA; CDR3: CASGLEVRETQYF; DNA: TGTGCTAGTGGTTTGGAGGTGCGGGAGACCCAGTACTTC
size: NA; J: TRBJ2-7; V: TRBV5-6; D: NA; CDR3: CASSSGPGHLLSYEQYF; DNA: TGTGCCAGCAGCTCCGGACCGGGACACCTCCTCTCCTACGAGCAGTACTTC
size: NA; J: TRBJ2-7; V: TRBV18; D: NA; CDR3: CASSPNRDYEQYF; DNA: TGTGCCAGCTCACCGAACAGGGATTACGAGCAGTACTTC
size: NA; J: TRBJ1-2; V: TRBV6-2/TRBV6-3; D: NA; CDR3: CASSYRGSQYGYTF; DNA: TGTGCCAGCAGTTACCGCGGATCTCAATATGGCTACACCTTC
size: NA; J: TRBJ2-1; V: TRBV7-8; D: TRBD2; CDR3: CASSLGLIRGGDEQFF; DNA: TGTGCCAGCAGCTTAGGGTTGATACGTGGGGGGGATGAGCAGTTCTTC
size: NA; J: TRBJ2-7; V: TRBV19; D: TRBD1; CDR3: CASSPNGQGAYEQYF; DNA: TGTGCCAGTAGCCCCAATGGACAGGGAGCCTACGAGCAGTACTTC
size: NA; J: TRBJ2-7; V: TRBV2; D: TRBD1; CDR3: CASSDPDRGKQYF; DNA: TGTGCCAGCAGTGACCCCGACAGGGGGAAGCAGTACTTC
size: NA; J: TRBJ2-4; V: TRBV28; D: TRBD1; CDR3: CASSSPGQVGLAKNIQYF; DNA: TGTGCCAGCAGTTCACCGGGACAGGTGGGATTAGCCAAAAACATTCAGTACTTC
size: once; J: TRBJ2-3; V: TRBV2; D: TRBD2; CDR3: CASSVTSGVGDTQYF; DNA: TGTGCCAGCAGTGTCACTAGCGGGGTCGGAGATACGCAGTATTTT
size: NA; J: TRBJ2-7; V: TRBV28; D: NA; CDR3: CASSAGPRTYEQYF; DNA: TGTGCCAGCAGTGCGGGACCGCGGACTTACGAGCAGTACTTC
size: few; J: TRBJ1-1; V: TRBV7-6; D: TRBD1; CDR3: CASSFNRGGNTEAFF; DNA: TGTGCCAGCAGTTTTAACAGGGGCGGGAACACTGAAGCTTTCTTT
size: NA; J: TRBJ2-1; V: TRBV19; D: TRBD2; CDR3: CASTSGPASGGSYNEQFF; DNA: TGTGCCAGTACGTCCGGCCCCGCTAGCGGGGGGTCCTACAATGAGCAGTTCTTC
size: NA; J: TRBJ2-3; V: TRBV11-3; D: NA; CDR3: CASRTSTDTQYF; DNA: TGTGCCAGCAGAACTTCAACAGATACGCAGTATTTT
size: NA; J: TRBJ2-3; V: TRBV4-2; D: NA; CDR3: CASSQGRRAGTDTQYF; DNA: TGTGCCAGCAGCCAAGGGCGGCGGGCAGGCACAGATACGCAGTATTTT
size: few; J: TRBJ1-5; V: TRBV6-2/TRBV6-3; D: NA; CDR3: CASSYSLRDTNQPQHF; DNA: TGTGCCAGCAGTTACTCGTTGAGGGACACGAATCAGCCCCAGCATTTT
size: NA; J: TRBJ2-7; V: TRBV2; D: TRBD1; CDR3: CASGLTGGSYEQYF; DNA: TGTGCCAGCGGACTGACAGGGGGCTCCTACGAGCAGTACTTC
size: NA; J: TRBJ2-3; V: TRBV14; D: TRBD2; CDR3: CASSQAAGLAISDTQYF; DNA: TGTGCCAGCAGCCAAGCCGCGGGACTAGCGATCTCAGATACGCAGTATTTT
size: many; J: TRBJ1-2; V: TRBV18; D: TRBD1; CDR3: CASSPGTGLLYGYTF; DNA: TGTGCCAGCTCCCCCGGGACAGGGCTTCTCTATGGCTACACCTTC
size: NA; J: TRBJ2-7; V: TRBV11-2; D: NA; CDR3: CASSLGSVTYEQYF; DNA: TGTGCCAGCAGCTTAGGCAGTGTTACCTACGAGCAGTACTTC
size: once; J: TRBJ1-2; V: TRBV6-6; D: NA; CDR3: CASSQKGTNYGYTF; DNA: TGTGCCAGCAGTCAAAAGGGGACTAACTATGGCTACACCTTC
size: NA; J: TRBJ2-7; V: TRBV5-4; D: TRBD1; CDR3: CASSQDRGTYEQYF; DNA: TGTGCCAGCAGCCAGGACAGGGGGACCTACGAGCAGTACTTC
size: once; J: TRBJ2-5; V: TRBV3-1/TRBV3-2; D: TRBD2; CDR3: CASSHPQGGAGETQYF; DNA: TGTGCCAGCAGCCATCCCCAGGGAGGGGCCGGCGAGACCCAGTACTTC